This entry describes one TCR beta chain. Its antigen is still unknown. Germline CDR1 PRHDT, CDR2 FYEKMQ (reference sequence). The CDR3 contains 13 residues. The germline V and J ends were trimmed by 5 bases and 4 bases, with 11 bases remaining between them. The sample is drawn from a study of cytomegalovirus exposure and HLA in healthy donors. Study-wide findings and caveats: Several of the most significant clusters appeared, in a later analysis, to be linked to common viral pathogens.

Researchers ran the PCR with 60 Vbeta and 13 Jbeta primers. Some clones are missing from TCRdb's copy, which holds only in-frame ones; the method was immunoSEQ multiplex PCR. The sample contains around 140,000 clones, 75% to 85% of which appear only once. This sequence joins TRBV13 and TRBJ1-2, with D maybe TRBD1 (5 bases). This clonotype was sampled from a woman in her forties or fifties in good health and CMV-seropositive. Sequences were obtained from PBMCs. The CDR3 nucleotides are TGTGCCAGCAGCCCAGGACAACCCTATGGCTACACCTTC. Translation: CASSPGQPYGYTF.